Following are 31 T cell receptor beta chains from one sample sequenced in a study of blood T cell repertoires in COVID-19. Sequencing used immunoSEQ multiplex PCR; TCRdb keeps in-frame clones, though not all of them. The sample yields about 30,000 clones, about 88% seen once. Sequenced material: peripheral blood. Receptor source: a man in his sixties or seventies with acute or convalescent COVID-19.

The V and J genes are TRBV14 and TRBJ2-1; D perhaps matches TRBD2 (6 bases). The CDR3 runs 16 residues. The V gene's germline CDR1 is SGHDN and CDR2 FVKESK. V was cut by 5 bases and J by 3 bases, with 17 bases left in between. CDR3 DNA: TGTGCCAGCAGCTCCGGGACTCTGGCCGGCTACAATGAGCAGTTCTTC. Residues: CASSSGTLAGYNEQFF.

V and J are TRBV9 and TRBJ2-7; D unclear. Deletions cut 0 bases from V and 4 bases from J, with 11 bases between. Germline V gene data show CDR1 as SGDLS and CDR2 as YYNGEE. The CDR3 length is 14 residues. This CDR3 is CASSVGGTGYEQYF. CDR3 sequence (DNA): TGTGCCAGCAGCGTAGGCGGAACCGGGTACGAGCAGTACTTC.

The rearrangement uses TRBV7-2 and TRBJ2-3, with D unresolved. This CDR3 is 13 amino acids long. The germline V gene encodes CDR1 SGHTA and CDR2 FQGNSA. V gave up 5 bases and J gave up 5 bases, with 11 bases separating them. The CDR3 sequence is CASSQLGLDTQYF. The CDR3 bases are TGTGCCAGCAGCCAACTGGGCCTAGATACGCAGTATTTT.

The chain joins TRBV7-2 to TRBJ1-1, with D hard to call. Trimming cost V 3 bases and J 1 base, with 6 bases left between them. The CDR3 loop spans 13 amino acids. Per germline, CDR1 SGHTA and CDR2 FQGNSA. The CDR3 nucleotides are TGTGCCAGCAGCTTTAACAGGAACACTGAAGCTTTCTTT. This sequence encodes CASSFNRNTEAFF.

The CDR3 DNA sequence: TGTGCCAGCTCACTTGACAGTTTGAACACTGAAGCTTTCTTT. It translates to CASSLDSLNTEAFF. The chain combines TRBV18 with TRBJ1-1; D is possibly TRBD1 (5 bases). With 4 bases removed from V and 0 bases from J, the gap between germline ends came to 9 bases. The length of the CDR3 is 14 residues. Germline values: CDR1 KGHSH, CDR2 LQKENI.

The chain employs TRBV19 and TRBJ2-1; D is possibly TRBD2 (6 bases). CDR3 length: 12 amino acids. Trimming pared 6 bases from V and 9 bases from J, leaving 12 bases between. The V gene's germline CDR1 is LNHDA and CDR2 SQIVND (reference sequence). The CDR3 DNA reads TGTGCCAGTAGCTCTCCCGGGGGTGAGCAGTTCTTC. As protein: CASSSPGGEQFF.

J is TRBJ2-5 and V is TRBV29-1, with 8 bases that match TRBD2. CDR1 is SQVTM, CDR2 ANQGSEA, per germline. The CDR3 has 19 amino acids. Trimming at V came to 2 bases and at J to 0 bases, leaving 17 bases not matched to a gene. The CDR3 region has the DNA TGCAGCGTTGAAACGGGAGGCTACCGGGAGGGTCCCTACCAAGAGACCCAGTACTTC. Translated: CSVETGGYREGPYQETQYF.

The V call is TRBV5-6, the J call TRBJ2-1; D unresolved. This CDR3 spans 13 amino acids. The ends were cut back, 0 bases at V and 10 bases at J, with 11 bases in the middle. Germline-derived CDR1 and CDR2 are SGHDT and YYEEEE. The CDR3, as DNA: TGTGCCAGCAGCTTGGTTGGTAACCAGGAGCAGTTCTTC. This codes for CASSLVGNQEQFF.

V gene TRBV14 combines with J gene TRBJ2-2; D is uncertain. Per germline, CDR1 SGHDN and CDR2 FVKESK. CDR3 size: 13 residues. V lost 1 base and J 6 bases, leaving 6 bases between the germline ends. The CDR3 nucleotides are TGTGCCAGCAGCCAAGTTCTTGCCGGGGAGCTGTTTTTT. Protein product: CASSQVLAGELFF.

CDR3 in DNA: TGTGCCAGCAGACCCCGCAGGGATAGCAATCAGCCCCAGCATTTT. Translating gives CASRPRRDSNQPQHF. The chain is built from TRBV5-6 and TRBJ1-5; tentatively, D is TRBD1 (5 bases). V gave up 5 bases and J gave up 0 bases, with 12 bases separating them. The CDR3 has 15 amino acids. The V gene's germline CDR1 is SGHDT and CDR2 YYEEEE.

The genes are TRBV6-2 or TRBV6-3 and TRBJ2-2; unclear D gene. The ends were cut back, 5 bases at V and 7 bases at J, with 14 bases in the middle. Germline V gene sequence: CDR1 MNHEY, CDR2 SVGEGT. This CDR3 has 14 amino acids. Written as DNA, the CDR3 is TGTGCCAGCAGTCCGACCAATTCGGGCGGGGAGCTGTTTTTT. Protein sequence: CASSPTNSGGELFF.

In DNA, the CDR3 is TGTGCCAGCAGCCCGGCCGAGGCGGGAGGATGGTTAGATGAGCAGTTCTTC. Translated: CASSPAEAGGWLDEQFF. The V call is TRBV14, the J call TRBJ2-1; 8 bases agree with TRBD2. The germline gives CDR1 SGHDN, CDR2 FVKESK. This CDR3 spans 17 amino acids. With V trimmed by 4 bases and J by 8 bases, 16 bases remained unmatched.

CDR3 coding DNA: TGTGCCAGCAGCTATCGCCGCGCGAACACCGGGGAGCTGTTTTTT. Its translation: CASSYRRANTGELFF. The chain employs TRBV7-2 and TRBJ2-2, with no clear D. The CDR3 loop spans 15 amino acids. V gave up 4 bases and J gave up 0 bases, with 9 bases separating them. CDR1 is SGHTA, CDR2 FQGNSA, per germline.

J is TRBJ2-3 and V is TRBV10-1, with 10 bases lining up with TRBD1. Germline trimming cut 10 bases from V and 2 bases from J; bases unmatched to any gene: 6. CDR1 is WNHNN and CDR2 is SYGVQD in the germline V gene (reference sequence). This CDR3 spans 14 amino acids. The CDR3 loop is CATGTGVVTDTQYF. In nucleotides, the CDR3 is TGCGCCACCGGGACAGGGGTTGTCACAGATACGCAGTATTTT.

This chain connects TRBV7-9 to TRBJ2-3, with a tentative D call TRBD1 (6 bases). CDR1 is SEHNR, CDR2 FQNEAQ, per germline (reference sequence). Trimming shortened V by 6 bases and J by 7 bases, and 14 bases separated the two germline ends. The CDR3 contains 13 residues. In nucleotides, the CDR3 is TGTGCCAGCAGTCGCGTACAGGGAAATACGCAGTATTTT. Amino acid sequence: CASSRVQGNTQYF.

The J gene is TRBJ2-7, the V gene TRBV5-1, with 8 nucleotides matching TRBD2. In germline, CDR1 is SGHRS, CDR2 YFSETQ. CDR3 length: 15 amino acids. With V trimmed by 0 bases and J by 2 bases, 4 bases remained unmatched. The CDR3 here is CASSLETGGTYEQYF. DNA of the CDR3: TGCGCCAGCAGCTTGGAAACGGGAGGGACCTACGAGCAGTACTTC.

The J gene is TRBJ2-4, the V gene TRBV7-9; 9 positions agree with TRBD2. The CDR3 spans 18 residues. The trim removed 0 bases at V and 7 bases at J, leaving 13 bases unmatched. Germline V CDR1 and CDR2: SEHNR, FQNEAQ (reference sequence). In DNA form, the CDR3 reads TGTGCCAGCAGCTTAGCAGCCGGGTTGGAGCGGGAGGAGAACATTCAGTACTTC. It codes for CASSLAAGLEREENIQYF. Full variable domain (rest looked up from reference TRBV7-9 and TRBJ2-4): DTGVSQNPRHKITKRGQNVTFRCDPISEHNRLYWYRQTLGQGPEFLTYFQNEAQLEKSRLLSDRFSAERPKGSFSTLEIQRTEQGDSAMYLCASSLAAGLEREENIQYFGAGTRLSVL.

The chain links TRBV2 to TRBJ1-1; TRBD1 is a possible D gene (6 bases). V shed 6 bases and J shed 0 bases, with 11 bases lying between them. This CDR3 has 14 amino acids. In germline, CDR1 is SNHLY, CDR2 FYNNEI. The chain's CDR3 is CASRAGTMNTEAFF. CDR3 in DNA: TGTGCCAGCAGGGCCGGGACAATGAACACTGAAGCTTTCTTT.

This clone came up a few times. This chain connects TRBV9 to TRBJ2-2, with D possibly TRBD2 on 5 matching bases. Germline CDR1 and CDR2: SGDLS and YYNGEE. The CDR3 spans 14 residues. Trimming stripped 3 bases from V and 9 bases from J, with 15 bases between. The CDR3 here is CASSEQMGSRELFF. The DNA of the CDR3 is TGTGCCAGCAGCGAACAAATGGGGAGCAGGGAGCTGTTTTTT.

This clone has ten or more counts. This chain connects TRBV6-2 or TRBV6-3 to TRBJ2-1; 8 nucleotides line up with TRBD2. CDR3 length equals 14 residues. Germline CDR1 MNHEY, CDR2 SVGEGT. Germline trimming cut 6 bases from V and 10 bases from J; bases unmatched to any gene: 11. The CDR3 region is CASSRDRGGREQFF. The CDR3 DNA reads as TGTGCCAGCAGCCGGGACCGGGGGGGCCGGGAGCAGTTCTTC.

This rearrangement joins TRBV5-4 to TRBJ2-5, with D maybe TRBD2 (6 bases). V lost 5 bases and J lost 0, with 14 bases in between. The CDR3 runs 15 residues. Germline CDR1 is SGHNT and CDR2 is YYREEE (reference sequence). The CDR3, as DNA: TGTGCCAGCAGGTCCCCGGGGAGGCACCAAGAGACCCAGTACTTC. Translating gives CASRSPGRHQETQYF.

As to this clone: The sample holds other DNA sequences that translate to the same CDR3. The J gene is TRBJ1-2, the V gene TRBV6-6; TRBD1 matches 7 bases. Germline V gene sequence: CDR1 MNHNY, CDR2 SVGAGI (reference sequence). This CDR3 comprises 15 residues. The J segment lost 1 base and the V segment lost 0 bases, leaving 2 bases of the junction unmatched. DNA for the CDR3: TGTGCCAGCAGTTACTCACAGGGGCTTAACTATGGCTACACCTTC. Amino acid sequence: CASSYSQGLNYGYTF.

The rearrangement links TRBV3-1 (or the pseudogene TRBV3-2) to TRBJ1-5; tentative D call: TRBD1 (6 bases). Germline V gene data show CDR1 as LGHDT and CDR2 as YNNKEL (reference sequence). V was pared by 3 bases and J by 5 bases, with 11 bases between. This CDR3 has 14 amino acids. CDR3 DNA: TGTGCCAGCAGCCAGGGCAGGGGTCATCAGCCCCAGCATTTT. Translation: CASSQGRGHQPQHF.

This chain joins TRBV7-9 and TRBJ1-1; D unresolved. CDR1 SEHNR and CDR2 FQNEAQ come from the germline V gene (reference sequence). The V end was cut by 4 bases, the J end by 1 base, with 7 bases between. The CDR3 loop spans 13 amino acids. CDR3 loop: CASSSTENTEAFF. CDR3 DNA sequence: TGTGCCAGCAGCTCAACAGAGAACACTGAAGCTTTCTTT.

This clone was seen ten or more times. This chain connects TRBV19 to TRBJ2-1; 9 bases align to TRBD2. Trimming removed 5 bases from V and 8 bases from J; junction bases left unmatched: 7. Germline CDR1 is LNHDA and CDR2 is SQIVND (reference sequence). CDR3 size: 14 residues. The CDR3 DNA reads TGTGCCAGTAGTCGAATAGCGGGAGCTGATGAGCAGTTCTTC. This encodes CASSRIAGADEQFF.

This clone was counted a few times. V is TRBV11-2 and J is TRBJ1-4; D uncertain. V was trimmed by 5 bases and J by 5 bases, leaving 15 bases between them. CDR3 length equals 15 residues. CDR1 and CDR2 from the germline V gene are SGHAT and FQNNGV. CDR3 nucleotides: TGTGCCAGCAGCCCGAGCGGCCTAAGGAATGAAAAACTGTTTTTT. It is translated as CASSPSGLRNEKLFF.

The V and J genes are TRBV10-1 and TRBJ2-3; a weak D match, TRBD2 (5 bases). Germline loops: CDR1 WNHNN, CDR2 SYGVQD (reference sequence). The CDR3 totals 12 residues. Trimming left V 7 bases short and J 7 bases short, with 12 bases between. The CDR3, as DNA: TGCGCCAGCAATGTGGACTGTCATACGCAGTATTTT. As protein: CASNVDCHTQYF.

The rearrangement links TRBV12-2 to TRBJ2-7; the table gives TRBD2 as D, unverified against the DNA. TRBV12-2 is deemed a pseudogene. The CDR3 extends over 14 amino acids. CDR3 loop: CASRLEAFNYEQYF. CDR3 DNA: TGTGCAAGTCGCTTAGAAGCCTTTAACTACGAGCAGTACTTC.

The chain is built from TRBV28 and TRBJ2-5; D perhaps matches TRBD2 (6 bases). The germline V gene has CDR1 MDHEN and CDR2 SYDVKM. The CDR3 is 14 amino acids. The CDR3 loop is CVSQGSGKQETQYF. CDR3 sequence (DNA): TGTGTCTCCCAGGGTAGCGGAAAACAAGAGACCCAGTACTTC.

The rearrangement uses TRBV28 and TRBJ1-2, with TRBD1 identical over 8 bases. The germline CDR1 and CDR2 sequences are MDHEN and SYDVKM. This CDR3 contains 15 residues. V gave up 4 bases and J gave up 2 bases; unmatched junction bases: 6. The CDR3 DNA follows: TGTGCCAGCAGTTCTCACCGGACAGGGAACTATGGCTACACCTTC. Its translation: CASSSHRTGNYGYTF.

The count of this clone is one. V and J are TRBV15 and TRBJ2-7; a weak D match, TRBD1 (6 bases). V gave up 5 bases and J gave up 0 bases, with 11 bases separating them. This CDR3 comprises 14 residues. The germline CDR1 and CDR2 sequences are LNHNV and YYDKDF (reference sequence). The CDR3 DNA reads TGTGCCACCAGCGCCAGGGGTAGCTCCTACGAGCAGTACTTC. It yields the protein CATSARGSSYEQYF.